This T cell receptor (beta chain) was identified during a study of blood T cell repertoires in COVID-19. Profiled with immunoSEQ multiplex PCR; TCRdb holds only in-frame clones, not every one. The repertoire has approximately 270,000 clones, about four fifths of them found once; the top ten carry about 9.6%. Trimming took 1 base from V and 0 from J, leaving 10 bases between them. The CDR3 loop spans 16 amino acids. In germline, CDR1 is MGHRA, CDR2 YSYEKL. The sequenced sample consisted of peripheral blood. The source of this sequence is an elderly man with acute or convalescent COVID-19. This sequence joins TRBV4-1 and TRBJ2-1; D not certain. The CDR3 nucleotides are TGCGCCAGCAGCCAAGCCCGGCAGGTCTCCTACAATGAGCAGTTCTTC. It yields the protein CASSQARQVSYNEQFF.